The clone carrying this T cell receptor (beta chain) was recorded at least ten times. The antigen is not known. Each CDR3 protein gets one entry after TCRdb re-called the reads with MiXCR. The repertoire has over 85,000 distinct CDR3 sequences, 16% of them found once; the top ten carry more than 7%. This specimen comes from a study of T cell repertoires in cytomegalovirus infection. The overall study: Public TCR beta signatures provided an indication of both CMV infection and a matching HLA type.

Findings and limits, study-wide: Using cumulative public TCR beta family frequency, the authors identified those who carried CMV together with the relevant HLA.

Germline assignment: CDR1 SGHTA and CDR2 FQGNSA. This CDR3 spans 16 amino acids. Between the trimmed V and J ends, which lost 0 bases and 2 bases, there was a span of 13 bases. V usage is TRBV7-2 and J usage is TRBJ1-1; perhaps TRBD1 as D (5 bases). Sequencing used PBMCs. This clonotype was obtained from a human donor in good health (CMV status not recorded). Some clones in this sample may be carry-over from other donors' samples. CDR3 bases: TGTGCCAGCAGCTTAGCGGGGCGAACCAAAAACACTGAAGCTTTCTTT. This codes for CASSLAGRTKNTEAFF.